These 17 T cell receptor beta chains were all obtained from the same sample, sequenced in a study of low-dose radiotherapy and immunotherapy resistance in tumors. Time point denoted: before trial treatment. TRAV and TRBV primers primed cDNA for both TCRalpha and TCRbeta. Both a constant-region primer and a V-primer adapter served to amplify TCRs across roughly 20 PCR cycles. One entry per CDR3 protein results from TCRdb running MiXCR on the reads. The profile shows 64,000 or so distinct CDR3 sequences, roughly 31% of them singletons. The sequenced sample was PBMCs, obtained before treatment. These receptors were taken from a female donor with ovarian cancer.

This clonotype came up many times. The CDR3 here is CASSIGQGNGYTF. In DNA, the CDR3 is TGTGCCAGTAGTATAGGACAGGGCAACGGCTACACCTTC. The chain combines TRBV19 with TRBJ1-2; 7 positions match TRBD1. This CDR3 is 13 amino acids long. Looked up from germline, CDR1 is LNHDA and CDR2 is SQIVND (reference sequence). V was pared by 1 base and J by 8 bases, with 4 bases of the junction left unmatched.

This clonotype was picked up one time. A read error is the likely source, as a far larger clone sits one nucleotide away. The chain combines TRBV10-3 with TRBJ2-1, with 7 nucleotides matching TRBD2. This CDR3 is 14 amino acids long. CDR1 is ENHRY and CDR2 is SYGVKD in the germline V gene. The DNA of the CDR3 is TGTGTCAGCAGTTATTCCGGGGGGTCCAATGAGCAGTTCTTC. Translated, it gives CVSSYSGGSNEQFF.

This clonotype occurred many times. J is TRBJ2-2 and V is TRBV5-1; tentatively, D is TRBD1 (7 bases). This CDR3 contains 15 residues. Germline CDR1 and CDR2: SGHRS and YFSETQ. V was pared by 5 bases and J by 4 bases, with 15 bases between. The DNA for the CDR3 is TGCGCCAGCAGGACTAACAGGGGAGGCACCGGGGAGCTGTTTTTT. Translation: CASRTNRGGTGELFF.

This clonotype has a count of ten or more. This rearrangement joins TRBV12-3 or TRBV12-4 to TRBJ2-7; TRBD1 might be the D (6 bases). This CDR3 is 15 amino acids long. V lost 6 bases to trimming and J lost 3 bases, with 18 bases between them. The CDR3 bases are TGTGCCAGCAGCCCCCGGGTGGGGGCCCTCTACGAGCAGTACTTC. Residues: CASSPRVGALYEQYF.

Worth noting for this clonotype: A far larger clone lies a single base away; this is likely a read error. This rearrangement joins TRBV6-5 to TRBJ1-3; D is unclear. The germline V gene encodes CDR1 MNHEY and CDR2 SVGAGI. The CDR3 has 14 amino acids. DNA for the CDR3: TGTACCAGTAACCCCGGGAGCTCTGGAAACACCATATATTTT. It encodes CTSNPGSSGNTIYF.

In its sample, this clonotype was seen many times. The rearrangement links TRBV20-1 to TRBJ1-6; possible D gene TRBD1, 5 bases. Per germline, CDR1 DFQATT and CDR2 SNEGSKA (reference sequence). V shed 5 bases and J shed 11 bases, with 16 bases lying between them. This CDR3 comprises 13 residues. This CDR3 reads CSALQGKETPLHF. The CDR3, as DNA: TGCAGTGCTCTTCAGGGAAAGGAGACACCCCTCCACTTT.

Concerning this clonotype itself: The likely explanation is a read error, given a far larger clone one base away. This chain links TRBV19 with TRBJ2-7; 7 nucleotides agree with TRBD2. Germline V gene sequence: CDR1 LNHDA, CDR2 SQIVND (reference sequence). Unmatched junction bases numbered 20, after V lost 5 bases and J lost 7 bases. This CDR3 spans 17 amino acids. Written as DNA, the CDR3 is TGTGCCAGTAGTGGACCGGGGGGTGGGAGGGCCTACAATGAGCAGTACTTC. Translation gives CASSGPGGGRAYNEQYF.

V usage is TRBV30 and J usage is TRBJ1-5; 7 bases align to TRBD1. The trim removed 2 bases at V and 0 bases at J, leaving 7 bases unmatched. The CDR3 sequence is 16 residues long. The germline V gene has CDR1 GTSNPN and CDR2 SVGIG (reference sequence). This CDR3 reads CAWSFRGVDSNQPQHF. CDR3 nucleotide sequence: TGTGCCTGGAGTTTCAGGGGGGTAGATAGCAATCAGCCCCAGCATTTT.

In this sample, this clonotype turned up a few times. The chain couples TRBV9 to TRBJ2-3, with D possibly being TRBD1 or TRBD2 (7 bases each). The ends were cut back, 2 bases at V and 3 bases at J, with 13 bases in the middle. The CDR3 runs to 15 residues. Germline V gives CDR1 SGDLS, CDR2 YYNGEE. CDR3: CASSVTGRGTDTQYF. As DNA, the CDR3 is TGTGCCAGCAGCGTGACAGGGAGGGGTACAGATACGCAGTATTTT. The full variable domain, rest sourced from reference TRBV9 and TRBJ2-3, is DSGVTQTPKHLITATGQRVTLRCSPRSGDLSVYWYQQSLDQGLQFLIQYYNGEERAKGNILERFSAQQFPDLHSELNLSSLELGDSALYFCASSVTGRGTDTQYFGPGTRLTVL.

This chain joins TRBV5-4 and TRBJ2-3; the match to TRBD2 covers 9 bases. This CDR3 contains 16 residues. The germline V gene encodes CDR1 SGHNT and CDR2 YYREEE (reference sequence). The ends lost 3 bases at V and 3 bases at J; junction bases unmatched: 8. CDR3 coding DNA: TGTGCCAGCAGCTCCGGGCTAGCGGGGTCTACAGATACGCAGTATTTT. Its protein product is CASSSGLAGSTDTQYF.

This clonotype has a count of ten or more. The CDR3 nucleotides read TGTGCCAGCAGCCAAGGACTAGCGGGAGCGGAGACCCAGTACTTC. The encoded protein is CASSQGLAGAETQYF. The chain recombines TRBV14 with TRBJ2-5, with TRBD2 matching 12 bases. Germline-derived CDR1 and CDR2 are SGHDN and FVKESK. CDR3 length equals 15 residues. Unmatched junction bases numbered 2, after V lost 1 base and J lost 5 bases.

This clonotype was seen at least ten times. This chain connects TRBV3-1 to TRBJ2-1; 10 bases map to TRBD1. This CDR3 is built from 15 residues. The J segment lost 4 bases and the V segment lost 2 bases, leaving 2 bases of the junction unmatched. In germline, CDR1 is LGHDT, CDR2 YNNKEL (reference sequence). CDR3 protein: CASSQPGQGYNEQFF. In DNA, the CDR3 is TGTGCCAGCAGCCAACCGGGACAGGGGTACAATGAGCAGTTCTTC.

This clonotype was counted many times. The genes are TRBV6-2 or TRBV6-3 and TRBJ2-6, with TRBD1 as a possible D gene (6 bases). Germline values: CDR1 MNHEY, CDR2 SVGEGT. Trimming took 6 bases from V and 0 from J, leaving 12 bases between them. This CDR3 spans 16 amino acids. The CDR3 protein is CASRGTSSSGANVLTF. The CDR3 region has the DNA TGTGCCAGCAGGGGGACATCGAGCTCTGGGGCCAACGTCCTGACTTTC.

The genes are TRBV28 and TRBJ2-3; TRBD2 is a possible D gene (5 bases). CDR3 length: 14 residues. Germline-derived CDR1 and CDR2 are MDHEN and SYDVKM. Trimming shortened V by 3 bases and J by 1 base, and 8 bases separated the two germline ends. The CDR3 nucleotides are TGTGCCAGCAGTTTTGAGAGGGGCACAGATACGCAGTATTTT. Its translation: CASSFERGTDTQYF.

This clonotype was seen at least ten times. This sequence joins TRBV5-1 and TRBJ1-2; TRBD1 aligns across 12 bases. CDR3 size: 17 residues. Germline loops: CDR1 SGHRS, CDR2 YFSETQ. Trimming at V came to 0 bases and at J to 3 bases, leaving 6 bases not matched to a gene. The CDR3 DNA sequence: TGCGCCAGCAGCTTGGACTCAGGGACAGGGGGCGACTATGGCTACACCTTC. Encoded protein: CASSLDSGTGGDYGYTF.

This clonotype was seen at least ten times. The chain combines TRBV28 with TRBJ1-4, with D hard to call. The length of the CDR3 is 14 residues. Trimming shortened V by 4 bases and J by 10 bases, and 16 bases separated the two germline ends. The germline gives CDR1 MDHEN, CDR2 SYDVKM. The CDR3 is CASSSLITIGKLFF. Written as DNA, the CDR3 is TGTGCCAGCAGTTCCCTTATAACAATCGGAAAACTGTTTTTT. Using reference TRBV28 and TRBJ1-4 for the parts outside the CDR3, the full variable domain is DVKVTQSSRYLVKRTGEKVFLECVQDMDHENMFWYRQDPGLGLRLIYFSYDVKMKEKGDIPEGYSVSREKKERFSLILESASTNQTSMYLCASSSLITIGKLFFGSGTQLSVL.

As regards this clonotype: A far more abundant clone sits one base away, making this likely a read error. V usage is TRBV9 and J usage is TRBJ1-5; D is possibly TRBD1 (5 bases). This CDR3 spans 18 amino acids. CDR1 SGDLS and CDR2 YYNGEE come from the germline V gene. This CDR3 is CTSSSDRPQGRLNQPQHF. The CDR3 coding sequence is TGTACCAGCAGTTCCGACCGCCCGCAGGGACGGTTGAATCAGCCCCAGCATTTT.